This TCR beta chain was obtained from a study of blood T cell repertoires in COVID-19. Study details: Samples taken during acute and convalescent COVID-19 were collected in the United States, Italy and Spain. T cells, B-cell-depleted T cells, or PBMCs supplied cDNA or gDNA.

Losses at the gene ends were 3 bases for V and 7 bases for J; bases not matched to a gene: 7. CDR1 and CDR2 from the germline V gene are LGHDT and YNNKEL (reference sequence). This CDR3 comprises 16 residues. Source study methods: Amplified reference gene primers provided the basis for estimating nucleated cell counts. The repertoire was sequenced with immunoSEQ multiplex PCR; TCRdb's copy has only in-frame clones and lacks some. V, J and clone size were drawn from that table, and D and trimming were deduced from the DNA. The table lists 300,000 to 400,000 clones, around 86% of them singletons. Enrolment of Seattle patients took place during active infection, and they were followed longitudinally.

The sample comprised peripheral blood. The V call is TRBV3-1 (or the pseudogene TRBV3-2), the J call TRBJ2-1; TRBD2 matches at 12 bases. The clonotype originates from a woman in her fifties or sixties with COVID-19, enrolled during active disease. The CDR3 sequence: CASSQGTSGRSNEQFF. CDR3 in DNA: TGTGCCAGCAGCCAGGGTACTAGCGGGAGGTCGAATGAGCAGTTCTTC.